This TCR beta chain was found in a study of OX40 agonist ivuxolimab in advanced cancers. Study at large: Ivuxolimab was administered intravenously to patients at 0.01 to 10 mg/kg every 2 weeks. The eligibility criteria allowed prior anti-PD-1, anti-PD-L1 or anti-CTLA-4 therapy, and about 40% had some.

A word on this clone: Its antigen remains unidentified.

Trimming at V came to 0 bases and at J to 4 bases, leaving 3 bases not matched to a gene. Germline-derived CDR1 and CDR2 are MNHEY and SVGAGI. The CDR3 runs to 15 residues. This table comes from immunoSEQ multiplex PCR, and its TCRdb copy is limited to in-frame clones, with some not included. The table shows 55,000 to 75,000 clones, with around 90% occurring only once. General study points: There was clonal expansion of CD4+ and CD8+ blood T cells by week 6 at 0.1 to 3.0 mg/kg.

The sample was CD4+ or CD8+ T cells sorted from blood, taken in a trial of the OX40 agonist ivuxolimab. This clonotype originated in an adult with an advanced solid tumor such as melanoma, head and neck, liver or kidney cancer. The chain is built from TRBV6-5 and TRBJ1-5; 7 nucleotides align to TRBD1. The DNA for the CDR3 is TGTGCCAGCAGTTACTCGAGGGACAGTAATCAGCCCCAGCATTTT. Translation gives CASSYSRDSNQPQHF.